This paragraph reports one T cell receptor beta chain. The data stem from a study of blood T cell repertoires in COVID-19. Study-wide context: The cDNA or gDNA used as material had been derived from T cells, B-cell-depleted T cells, or PBMCs.

The study drew participants aged about 18 to 89 years from roughly 25 US areas. Participants classified as exposed had met a COVID-19 case within 2 weeks before study entry. Germline-derived CDR1 and CDR2 are SGHTA and FQGTGA. The CDR3 contains 16 residues. V was cut by 8 bases and J by 2 bases, with 18 bases left in between. Study processing details: Reference gene primer amplification gave nucleated cell count estimates. Method: immunoSEQ multiplex PCR; TCRdb's copy keeps in-frame clones and lacks some. The V and J calls and clone size were taken over from that table, and D and trimming were inferred from the DNA. The data contain 300,000 to 400,000 clones, 85% to 95% of them singletons.

This chain connects TRBV7-3 to TRBJ2-2, with a weak D call TRBD2 (6 bases). The clonotype comes from a woman aged 25 to 39 who had been exposed to COVID-19. Sequencing was performed on PBMCs or T cells enriched from blood (not recorded which). As DNA, the CDR3 is TGTGCCAGCCGAATTCTCTTGACTAGAAACACCGGGGAGCTGTTTTTT. Translating it yields CASRILLTRNTGELFF.